This T cell receptor beta chain was recorded in a study of immunodeficiency (dated by TCRdb to about 2019). Notes on the research overall: Repertoire analysis was done to look for VDJ recombination defects and oligoclonality.

V is pared back by 0 bases and J by 0 bases, with 14 bases lying between the germline termini. The CDR3 numbers 16 residues from cysteine through phenylalanine. This entry keeps only the CDR3 DNA: 48 bases, framed from base 1. Taken from the germline V gene, the CDR1 and CDR2 loops are SQVTM and ANQGSEA. Before TCR sequencing, CD3+CD8+ T cells were sorted from fresh PBMCs. Genomic DNA was isolated using the QIAamp DNA Blood Mini Kit and then sent out for immunoSEQ repertoire analysis. A standard quantity of genomic DNA template was used for amplification of CDR3 regions by multiplex PCR. The PCR products underwent sequencing on an Illumina platform. On the authors' methods: Sequences were aligned to a reference, with V, D and J gene definitions taken from IMGT. To get rid of PCR and sequencing errors, closely related sequences were merged using a nearest-neighbor clustering algorithm. V, D and J usage was examined in productive unique and total sequences using ImmunoSEQ Analyzer tools along with R version 3.6.1. TCRdb mirrors the immuneACCESS table, restricted to in-frame sequences. Some clones are absent from its copies; in checked studies, under half trace to an unresolved V gene, and the reason for the others is unknown. The V and J calls and clone size come from that table; D and trimming were worked out from the DNA. For this sample the table gives roughly 1,100 clones, of which 80% to 95% were detected only once. The ten largest clones capture 1.4% of the sample.

This clone was detected a few times. The antigen this receptor binds is unknown. No quality values exist for individual bases; no much larger clone is one base distant. Study-level results and caveats: Severe oligoclonality, judged by top-100 and total clonotype frequencies, was seen in patient CD8+ but not CD4+ T cells. In entropy comparisons, n=3 (open circles) was shown for patients versus healthy controls, and a thymic development effect was only suggested as possible. Restricted TRB V-J pairing and lower productive entropy were observed in patient CD8+ T cells compared with control CD8+ T cells.

Specimen: CD8+ T cells from blood. The receptor was derived from a female donor. This chain is built from TRBV29-1 and TRBJ1-1; the D gene is unclear. The CDR3 amino acid sequence is: CSVEDLRVWLNTEAFF. The DNA reads TGCAGCGTTGAAGATTTGAGGGTCTGGCTGAACACTGAAGCTTTCTTT.